The rows below give T cell receptor beta chains drawn from one sample of a study of cytomegalovirus exposure and HLA in healthy donors. Profiled with immunoSEQ multiplex PCR; TCRdb holds only in-frame clones, not every one. Of 150,000 to 200,000 clones in the sample, 89% were seen once. Material for sequencing was PBMCs. The receptor source for this set is a man aged 18 to 30 in good health and CMV-seropositive. The CDR3 runs from the conserved cysteine through the conserved F or W. Each record gives: V gene, J gene, CDR3 protein.

v_call: TRBV19; j_call: TRBJ1-3; cdr3_aa: CASSGVSGNTIYF
v_call: TRBV5-1; j_call: TRBJ2-7; cdr3_aa: CASSSGTVTYEQYF
v_call: TRBV11-3; j_call: TRBJ2-3; cdr3_aa: CASSAGLAASTDTQYF
v_call: TRBV6-1; j_call: TRBJ1-1; cdr3_aa: CASIGGMNTEAFF
v_call: TRBV7-6; j_call: TRBJ2-1; cdr3_aa: CASSSLGQGYNEQFF
v_call: TRBV6-1; j_call: TRBJ2-3; cdr3_aa: CASSEPRDYSTDTQYF
v_call: TRBV19; j_call: TRBJ1-1; cdr3_aa: CASSIGGLTEAFF
v_call: TRBV4-2; j_call: TRBJ2-1; cdr3_aa: CASSQDLGGTYNEQFF
v_call: TRBV5-1; j_call: TRBJ1-2; cdr3_aa: CASRQGTGYTF
v_call: TRBV6-5; j_call: TRBJ2-7; cdr3_aa: CASSPGTGARYEQYF
v_call: TRBV2; j_call: TRBJ2-7; cdr3_aa: CASMGASYEQYF
v_call: TRBV18; j_call: TRBJ2-3; cdr3_aa: CASSPKPGDYGTDTQYF
v_call: TRBV10-3; j_call: TRBJ2-4; cdr3_aa: CAISDGGSSKNIQYF
v_call: TRBV28; j_call: TRBJ2-5; cdr3_aa: CASSSTGGKQETQYF
v_call: TRBV12-5; j_call: TRBJ2-7; cdr3_aa: CASGLIIAGVASYEQYF
v_call: TRBV7-2; j_call: TRBJ1-2; cdr3_aa: CASSLSGGQGYGYTF
v_call: TRBV28; j_call: TRBJ1-5; cdr3_aa: CASSLDREGVPQHF
v_call: TRBV29-1; j_call: TRBJ2-6; cdr3_aa: CSVETVSGANVLTF
v_call: TRBV18; j_call: TRBJ2-5; cdr3_aa: CASSSGQGREETQYF
v_call: TRBV6-1; j_call: TRBJ2-7; cdr3_aa: CAVTAGGLYEQYF
v_call: TRBV7-3; j_call: TRBJ2-7; cdr3_aa: CASSLSGRDEQYF
v_call: TRBV29-1; j_call: TRBJ2-1; cdr3_aa: CSVEMSDRVYNEQFF
v_call: TRBV28; j_call: TRBJ2-7; cdr3_aa: CASSSAGGPYEQYF
v_call: TRBV29-1; j_call: TRBJ2-3; cdr3_aa: CSVDLRESTDTQYF
v_call: TRBV6-1; j_call: TRBJ2-7; cdr3_aa: CASSERKGGTGNHEQYF
v_call: TRBV10-3; j_call: TRBJ2-7; cdr3_aa: CAITKEISYEQYF
v_call: TRBV9; j_call: TRBJ2-7; cdr3_aa: CASSVAPIAGAYEQYF
v_call: TRBV6-5; j_call: TRBJ2-1; cdr3_aa: CGVPSCSGSYNEQFF
v_call: TRBV2; j_call: TRBJ2-7; cdr3_aa: CASRTDIYEQYF
v_call: TRBV19; j_call: TRBJ2-1; cdr3_aa: CASSMTSLYYNEQFF
v_call: TRBV6-5; j_call: TRBJ1-2; cdr3_aa: CASSGGVKGYTF
v_call: TRBV19; j_call: TRBJ2-1; cdr3_aa: CASRGTGTLMDEQFF
v_call: TRBV7-9; j_call: TRBJ2-2; cdr3_aa: CASNSWTKSITGELFF
v_call: TRBV4-2; j_call: TRBJ2-7; cdr3_aa: CASSQDVSGRSYEQYF